These 8 T cell receptor beta chains came from one sample sequenced in a study of T-cell memory formation after mild COVID-19. Using its own MiXCR run on the 5' RACE reads, TCRdb lists one record per CDR3 protein. Of around 260,000 distinct CDR3 sequences listed, around 15% are singletons. The material sequenced was PBMCs or a T cell subset sorted from them (not recorded which). The source of these receptors is a man younger than 35 who had mild COVID-19 (a few samples of this study predate the infection). Cell type and time point are not known.

This clonotype has a single count. The chain is built from TRBV2 and TRBJ1-5, with D possibly being TRBD1 (5 bases). With 6 bases removed from V and 6 bases from J, the gap between germline ends came to 15 bases. There are 14 residues in the CDR3. Germline V lookup: CDR1 SNHLY, CDR2 FYNNEI. The CDR3 loop reads CASSAGGAGQPQHF. The CDR3 bases are TGTGCCAGCAGCGCCGGCGGGGCCGGTCAGCCCCAGCATTTT.

This clonotype was counted a few times. The chain joins TRBV6-2 or TRBV6-3 to TRBJ2-3; D is unresolved. Germline lookup yields CDR1 MNHEY and CDR2 SVGEGT. This CDR3 comprises 14 residues. Trimming took 2 bases from V and 5 from J, leaving 11 bases between them. The CDR3 region has the DNA TGTGCCAGCAGTTACGGACGGACCGGAGATACGCAGTATTTT. It yields the protein CASSYGRTGDTQYF.

A few counts support this clonotype. The CDR3 region is CASSLDRMNEQFF. CDR3 DNA: TGTGCCAGCAGCTTAGACAGGATGAATGAGCAGTTCTTC. The J gene is TRBJ2-1, the V gene TRBV6-2 or TRBV6-3; D is perhaps TRBD1 (6 bases). Germline V gene data show CDR1 as MNHEY and CDR2 as SVGEGT. V lost 6 bases and J 7 bases, leaving 13 bases between the germline ends. The length of the CDR3 is 13 residues.

The chain carries TRBV11-1 and TRBJ1-1; D unclear. The CDR3 totals 12 residues. The germline V and J ends were trimmed by 8 bases and 1 base, with 8 bases remaining between them. The V gene's germline CDR1 is SGHAT and CDR2 FQDESV (reference sequence). CDR3 in DNA: TGTGCCAGCGTCCCGCAGAACACTGAAGCTTTCTTT. Its translation is CASVPQNTEAFF.

DNA of the CDR3: TGTGCCAGCAGCCAAGGCATTGAGCGGGGGGGCTTAGAGACCCAGTACTTC. This encodes CASSQGIERGGLETQYF. The genes are TRBV3-1 and TRBJ2-5, with 10 bases aligning to TRBD2. This CDR3 region has 17 residues. Germline values: CDR1 LGHDT, CDR2 YNNKEL (reference sequence). V lost 1 base to trimming and J lost 4 bases; unmatched junction nucleotides: 9.

The CDR3 is CASSLRNEQFF. The CDR3 nucleotides are TGTGCCAGTAGTTTAAGGAATGAGCAGTTCTTC. The rearrangement links TRBV19 to TRBJ2-1; D gene unclear. Germline CDR1 reads LNHDA; CDR2 reads SQIVND (reference sequence). The CDR3 totals 11 residues. V gave up 5 bases and J gave up 7 bases, with 6 bases separating them.

V is TRBV4-3 and J is TRBJ1-2; D gene unclear. V was pared by 1 base and J by 2 bases, with 8 bases between. This CDR3 contains 14 residues. CDR1 is LGHNA, CDR2 YSLEER, per germline. CDR3 sequence (DNA): TGCGCCAGCAGCCAAGTTCCCCCAAACTATGGCTACACCTTC. It encodes CASSQVPPNYGYTF.

The chain links TRBV5-4 to TRBJ2-3; tentative D call: TRBD1 (6 bases). The CDR3 covers 14 residues. V lost 0 bases, J lost 6 bases, and 11 bases lay in between. Germline CDR1 and CDR2: SGHNT and YYREEE (reference sequence). The CDR3 loop is CASSLARGPDTQYF. The CDR3 nucleotides are TGTGCCAGCAGCTTGGCCAGGGGCCCGGATACGCAGTATTTT.